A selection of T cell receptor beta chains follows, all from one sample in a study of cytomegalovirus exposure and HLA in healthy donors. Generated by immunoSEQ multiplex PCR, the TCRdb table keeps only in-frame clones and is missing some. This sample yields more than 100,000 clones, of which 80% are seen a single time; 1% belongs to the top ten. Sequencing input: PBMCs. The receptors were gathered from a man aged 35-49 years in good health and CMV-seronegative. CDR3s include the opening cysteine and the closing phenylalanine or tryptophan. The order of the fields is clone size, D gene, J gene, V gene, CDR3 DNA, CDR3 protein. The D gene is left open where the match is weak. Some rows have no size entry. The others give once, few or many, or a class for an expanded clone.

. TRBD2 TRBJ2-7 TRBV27 TGTGCCAGCAGCCGTGGACTAGCGGGATCCTCCTACGAGCAGTACTTC CASSRGLAGSSYEQYF
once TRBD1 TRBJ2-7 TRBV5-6 TGTGCCAGCAGCTTGCCCGGGACAGGAACGTCTGAGCAGTACTTC CASSLPGTGTSEQYF
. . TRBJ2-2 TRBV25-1 TGTGCCAGCAGTGACCCGGACTTAAACACCGGGGAGCTGTTTTTT CASSDPDLNTGELFF
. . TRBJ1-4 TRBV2 TGTGCCAGCAGCAACGGGATATTTAATGAAAAACTGTTTTTT CASSNGIFNEKLFF
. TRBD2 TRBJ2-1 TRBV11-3 TGTGCCAGCAGCCCCCGGACTAGCGGGAGAGATGAGCAGTTCTTC CASSPRTSGRDEQFF
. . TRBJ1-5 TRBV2 TGTGCCAGCAGTGAACAAAACTGGAAGGGGAATCAGCCCCAGCATTTT CASSEQNWKGNQPQHF
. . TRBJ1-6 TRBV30 TGTGCCTGGAGTGTACAGGGAGATTCACCCCTCCACTTT CAWSVQGDSPLHF
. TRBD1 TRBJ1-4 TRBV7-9 TGTGCCAGCAGCGCACAGGGGGCAACTAATGAAAAACTGTTTTTT CASSAQGATNEKLFF
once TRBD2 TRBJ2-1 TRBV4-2 TGTGCCAGCAGCACTGGACTTTGGATAGCGGGCTCCTACAATGAGCAGTTCTTC CASSTGLWIAGSYNEQFF
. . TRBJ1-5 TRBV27 TGTGCCAGCAGTCTACTAGGGAATCAGCCCCAGCATTTT CASSLLGNQPQHF
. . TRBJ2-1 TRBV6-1 TGTGCCAGCAGTGACCCTCAGTTAAGGGGAAGGGTCGATGAGCAGTTCTTC CASSDPQLRGRVDEQFF
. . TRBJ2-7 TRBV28 TGTGCCAGCAGTTCCACAGCGGGTGCCACCTACGAGCAGTACTTC CASSSTAGATYEQYF
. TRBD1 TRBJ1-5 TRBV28 TGTGCCACCACAACAGTACAGGGGATAGGGAATCAGCCCCAGCATTTT CATTTVQGIGNQPQHF
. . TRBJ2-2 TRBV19 TGTGCCAGTAGTATTGGTCGGGGCGGGGAGCTGTTTTTT CASSIGRGGELFF
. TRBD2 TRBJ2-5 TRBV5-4 TGTGCCAGCAGCTCTGGACTAGCGGGGGGTCAAGAGACCCAGTACTTC CASSSGLAGGQETQYF
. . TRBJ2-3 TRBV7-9 TGTGCCAGCAGCTTAGTAAGGTCTGGGCTGATCCATACGCAGTATTTT CASSLVRSGLIHTQYF
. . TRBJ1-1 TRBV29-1 TGCAGCGTTGAAGCGGTTCCTGAAGCTTTCTTT CSVEAVPEAFF
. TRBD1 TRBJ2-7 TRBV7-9 TGTGCCAGCAGCAGGACAGGGAGAGCCGAGCAGTACTTC CASSRTGRAEQYF
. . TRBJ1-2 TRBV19 TGTGCCAGTAGTTACACAGACCGGGGCTACACCTTC CASSYTDRGYTF
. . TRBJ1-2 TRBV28 TGTGCCACCCGGGGGGCAGGGCCACCTTCTAACTATGGCTACACCTTC CATRGAGPPSNYGYTF
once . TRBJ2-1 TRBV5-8 TGTGCCAGCAGCTTCGGCAATGAGCAGTTCTTC CASSFGNEQFF
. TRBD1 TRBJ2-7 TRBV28 TGTGCCAGCAGCCGGACAGGGGTGGGGGAGCAGTACTTC CASSRTGVGEQYF
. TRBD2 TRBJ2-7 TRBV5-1 TGCGCCAGCAGCAGAGGGACTAGCGGTTCCTACGAGCAGTACTTC CASSRGTSGSYEQYF
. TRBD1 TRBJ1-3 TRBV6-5 TGTGCCAGCAGTTACTCCAAGACAGGGGCTGGAAACACCATATATTTT CASSYSKTGAGNTIYF
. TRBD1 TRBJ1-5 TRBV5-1 TGCGCCAGCAGCGTGGGGACAGGGAATCAGCCCCAGCATTTT CASSVGTGNQPQHF
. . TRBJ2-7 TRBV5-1 TGCGCCAGCAGCTTGGTCCTCGAGTCCTACGAGCAGTACTTC CASSLVLESYEQYF
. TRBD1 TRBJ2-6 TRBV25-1 TGTGCCAGCAGTGAATGGGACAGGGGGCGTGGGGCCAACGTCCTGACTTTC CASSEWDRGRGANVLTF
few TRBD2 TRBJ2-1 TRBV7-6 TGTGCCAGCAGCACTAGCGGGAGTTACAATGAGCAGTTCTTC CASSTSGSYNEQFF
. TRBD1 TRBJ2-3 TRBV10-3 TGTGCCATCAGCGAGGGGCCTTCGACAGGGCCGGATACGCAGTATTTT CAISEGPSTGPDTQYF